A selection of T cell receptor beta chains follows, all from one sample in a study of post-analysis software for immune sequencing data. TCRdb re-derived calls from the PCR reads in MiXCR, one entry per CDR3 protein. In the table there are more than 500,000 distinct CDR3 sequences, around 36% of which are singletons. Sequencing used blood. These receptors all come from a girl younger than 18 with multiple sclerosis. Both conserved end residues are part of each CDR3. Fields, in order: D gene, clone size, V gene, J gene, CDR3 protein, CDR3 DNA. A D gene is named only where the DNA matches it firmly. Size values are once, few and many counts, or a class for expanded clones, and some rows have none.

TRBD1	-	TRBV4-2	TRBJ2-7	CASSQSDRDSYEQYF	TGTGCCAGCAGCCAGAGCGACAGGGACTCCTACGAGCAGTACTTC
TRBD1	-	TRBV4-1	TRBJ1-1	CASSQDRGRANTEAFF	TGCGCCAGCAGCCAAGATAGGGGGCGAGCAAACACTGAAGCTTTCTTT
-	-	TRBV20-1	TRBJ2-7	CSARDHRGRGDYEQYF	TGCAGTGCTAGAGATCATCGGGGCAGGGGTGACTACGAGCAGTACTTC
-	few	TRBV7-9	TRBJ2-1	CASSETTSLSEQFF	TGTGCCAGCAGCGAGACTACTAGCCTTAGTGAGCAGTTCTTC
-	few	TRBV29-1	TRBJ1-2	CSVEGDSYGYTF	TGCAGCGTTGAAGGAGACAGTTATGGCTACACCTTC
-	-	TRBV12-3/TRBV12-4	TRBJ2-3	CASSQGRGLFADMQYF	TGTGCCAGCAGTCAGGGAAGGGGACTGTTCGCAGATATGCAGTATTTT
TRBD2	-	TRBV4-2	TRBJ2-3	CASSQRLAGGFSTDTQYF	TGTGCCAGCAGCCAACGACTAGCGGGGGGCTTTAGCACAGATACGCAGTATTTT
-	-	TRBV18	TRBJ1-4	CASSPAGPRNEKLFF	TGTGCCAGCTCACCCGCCGGGCCGAGAAATGAAAAACTGTTTTTT
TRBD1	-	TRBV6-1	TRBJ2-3	CASSDAGGEPTDTQYF	TGTGCCAGCAGTGACGCAGGGGGCGAACCCACAGATACGCAGTATTTT
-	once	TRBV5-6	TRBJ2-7	CASSLFPPGGYEQYF	TGTGCCAGCAGCTTGTTTCCTCCCGGGGGCTACGAGCAGTACTTC
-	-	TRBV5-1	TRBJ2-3	CASSLAGKGTDTQYF	TGCGCCAGCAGCTTGGCCGGAAAGGGGACAGATACGCAGTATTTT
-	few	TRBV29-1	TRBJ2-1	CSVWTAGNEQFF	TGCAGCGTTTGGACAGCAGGGAATGAGCAGTTCTTC
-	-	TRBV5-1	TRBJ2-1	CASSLVGRGSSYNEQFF	TGCGCCAGCAGCTTGGTGGGCCGGGGGAGCTCCTACAATGAGCAGTTCTTC
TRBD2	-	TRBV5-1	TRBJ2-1	CASSFRAGGFNEQFF	TGCGCCAGCAGCTTCAGAGCGGGGGGGTTCAATGAGCAGTTCTTC
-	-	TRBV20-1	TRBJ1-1	CSAGDGGIPMNTEAFF	TGCAGTGCTGGAGATGGCGGCATACCGATGAACACTGAAGCTTTCTTT
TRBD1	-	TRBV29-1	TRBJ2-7	CSVVSSTGGVQYF	TGCAGCGTAGTTTCTTCGACAGGGGGAGTGCAGTACTTC
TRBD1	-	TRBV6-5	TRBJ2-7	CASSPLTGQGSHEQYF	TGTGCCAGCAGCCCCTTGACGGGACAGGGATCACACGAGCAGTACTTC
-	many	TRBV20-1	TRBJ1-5	CSARDLGRFTPHQPQHF	TGCAGTGCTAGAGATCTTGGCAGATTCACACCTCATCAGCCCCAGCATTTT
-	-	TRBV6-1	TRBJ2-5	CASSEVQGKETQYF	TGTGCCAGCAGTGAAGTTCAGGGGAAGGAGACCCAGTACTTC
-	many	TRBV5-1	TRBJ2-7	CAILLRDVHYEQYF	TGCGCGATCCTCCTCCGGGACGTTCACTACGAGCAGTACTTC
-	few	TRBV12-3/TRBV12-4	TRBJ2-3	CASSLGPAVTDTQYF	TGTGCCAGCAGTCTCGGGCCCGCGGTCACAGATACGCAGTATTTT
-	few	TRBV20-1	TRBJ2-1	CSAGEAQLYNEQFF	TGCAGTGCTGGGGAAGCGCAACTCTACAATGAGCAGTTCTTC
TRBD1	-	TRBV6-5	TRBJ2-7	CASSYYGTAYEQYF	TGTGCCAGCAGTTACTATGGGACAGCCTACGAGCAGTACTTC
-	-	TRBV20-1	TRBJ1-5	CSARDLRTGNQPQHF	TGCAGTGCTAGAGATCTGCGGACGGGCAATCAGCCCCAGCATTTT
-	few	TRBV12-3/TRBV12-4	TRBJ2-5	CASSLRQVLGETQYF	TGTGCCAGCAGTCTCCGACAGGTCCTGGGGGAGACCCAGTACTTC
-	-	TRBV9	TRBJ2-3	CASSPVVVDTQYF	TGTGCCAGCAGCCCCGTAGTAGTAGATACGCAGTATTTT
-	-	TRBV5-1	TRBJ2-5	CASSLVTDQETQYF	TGCGCCAGCAGCTTGGTGACCGACCAAGAGACCCAGTACTTC
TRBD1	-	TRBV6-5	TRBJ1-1	CASRLGTAEAFF	TGTGCCAGCAGGCTCGGGACAGCTGAAGCTTTCTTT
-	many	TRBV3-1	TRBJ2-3	CASSLRSGGSTDTQYF	TGTGCCAGCAGCCTCCGATCTGGGGGTAGCACAGATACGCAGTATTTT
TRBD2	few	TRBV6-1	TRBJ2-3	CASNRLAGVGDTQYF	TGTGCCAGCAACCGACTAGCGGGGGTGGGAGATACGCAGTATTTT
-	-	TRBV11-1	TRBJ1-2	CASSQQGSSGYTF	TGTGCCAGCAGCCAACAAGGTTCCAGTGGCTACACCTTC
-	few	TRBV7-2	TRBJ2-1	CASSSTARTYNEQFF	TGTGCCAGCAGCAGCACAGCTCGTACCTACAATGAGCAGTTCTTC
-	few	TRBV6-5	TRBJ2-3	CASRQFWAGEKLYF	TGTGCCAGTCGACAGTTCTGGGCTGGAGAAAAACTGTATTTT
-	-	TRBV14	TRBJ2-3	CASKNRDTQYF	TGTGCCAGCAAAAATCGAGATACGCAGTATTTT
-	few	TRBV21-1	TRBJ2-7	CASSSSGGTSYEQYF	TGTGCCAGCAGCTCCTCGGGCGGGACAAGCTACGAGCAGTACTTC
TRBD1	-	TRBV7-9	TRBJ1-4	CASSLRGGGTNEKLFF	TGTGCCAGCAGCTTAAGAGGAGGGGGCACTAATGAAAAACTGTTTTTT
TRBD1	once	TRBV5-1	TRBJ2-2	CASSASGQAPLGELLF	TGCGCCAGCAGCGCATCGGGACAGGCCCCTCTCGGGGAGCTGTTGTTT
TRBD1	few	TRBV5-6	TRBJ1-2	CASSLQDRDYGYTF	TGTGCCAGCAGCTTGCAGGACAGGGACTATGGCTACACCTTC
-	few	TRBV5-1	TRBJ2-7	CASSFLVGDNYEQYF	TGCGCCAGCAGCTTCCTCGTGGGTGATAACTACGAGCAGTACTTC
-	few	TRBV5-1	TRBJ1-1	CASTSGQGGTLDTEAFF	TGCGCCAGCACCAGCGGGCAGGGAGGGACATTGGACACTGAAGCTTTCTTT
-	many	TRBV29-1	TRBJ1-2	CSVELRGGNYGYTF	TGCAGCGTTGAACTGCGGGGGGGGAACTATGGCTACACCTTC
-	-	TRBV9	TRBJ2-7	CASSVTASAREQYF	TGTGCCAGCAGCGTGACGGCCTCCGCGCGGGAGCAGTACTTC
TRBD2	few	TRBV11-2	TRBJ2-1	CASSFLASGGHNYNEQFF	TGTGCCAGCAGCTTTCTAGCTAGCGGGGGACACAACTACAATGAGCAGTTCTTC
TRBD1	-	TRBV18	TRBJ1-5	CASSPNRQGGQPQHF	TGTGCCAGCTCACCCAACCGACAGGGTGGTCAGCCCCAGCATTTT
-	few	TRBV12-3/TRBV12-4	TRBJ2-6	CASSLGVSGANVLTF	TGTGCCAGCAGTTTGGGGGTTTCTGGGGCCAACGTCCTGACTTTC
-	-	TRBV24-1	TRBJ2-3	CATSDPDSDGPDTQYF	TGTGCCACCAGTGACCCCGACTCGGACGGGCCAGATACGCAGTATTTT
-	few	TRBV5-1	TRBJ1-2	CASSLTASDGYTF	TGCGCCAGCAGCTTGACAGCTAGTGATGGCTACACCTTC
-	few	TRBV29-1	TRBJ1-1	CSSRAQGNTEAFF	TGCAGCTCCCGGGCCCAGGGGAACACTGAAGCTTTCTTT
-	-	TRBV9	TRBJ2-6	CASSVGVGVGANVLTF	TGTGCCAGCAGCGTAGGTGTGGGCGTTGGGGCCAACGTCCTGACTTTC
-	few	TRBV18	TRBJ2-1	CASSRGTDYNEQFF	TGTGCCAGCTCACGCGGGACAGATTACAATGAGCAGTTCTTC